Following are 21 T cell receptor beta chains from one sample sequenced in a study of OX40 agonist ivuxolimab in advanced cancers. Libraries were made using the immunoSEQ multiplex PCR assay. This is the immuneACCESS table as TCRdb keeps it, with only in-frame sequences that have V and J called. A part of the clones is gone; compared with another copy, unresolved V genes explain less than half, and the rest is unexplained. This sample gives 66,000 or so clones in total; roughly 85% of them show up just once. Approximately 0.57% of the sample goes to the ten largest clones. The specimen comprised CD4+ or CD8+ T cells sorted from blood, sampled in a trial of the OX40 agonist ivuxolimab. These receptors came from an adult with an advanced solid tumor such as melanoma, head and neck, liver or kidney cancer.

The rearrangement links TRBV10-1 to TRBJ2-1; D unresolved. The V gene lost 9 bases and the J gene lost 9 bases, with 15 bases spanning the gap. This CDR3 has 12 amino acids. Germline V CDR1 and CDR2: WNHNN, SYGVQD (reference sequence). The CDR3 nucleotides read TGCGCCAGTACATTAGATTCCGGTGAGCAGTTCTTC. Protein product: CASTLDSGEQFF.

This chain uses TRBV6-6 with TRBJ2-1, with D perhaps TRBD2 (7 bases). CDR3 length: 16 residues. Germline lookup yields CDR1 MNHNY and CDR2 SVGAGI (reference sequence). The germline V and J ends were trimmed by 2 bases and 8 bases, with 19 bases remaining between them. The CDR3, as DNA: TGTGCCAGCAGTTACCCCAAGGGGGAGGGCGGGGATGAGCAGTTCTTC. Amino acid sequence: CASSYPKGEGGDEQFF.

The chain recombines TRBV2 with TRBJ2-7; 7 bases align to TRBD1. Germline V lookup: CDR1 SNHLY, CDR2 FYNNEI. This CDR3 is 15 amino acids long. V lost 0 bases to trimming and J lost 5 bases; unmatched junction nucleotides: 7. The CDR3 coding sequence is TGTGCCAGCAGTGAAGCGCCCACTACAGGGGACGAGCAGTACTTC. It is translated as CASSEAPTTGDEQYF.

The CDR3 sequence: CASSGPGQGAGGEQYF. DNA of the CDR3: TGTGCCAGCAGTGGCCCGGGACAGGGGGCAGGGGGCGAGCAGTACTTC. The chain is built from TRBV28 and TRBJ2-7; 12 nucleotides agree with TRBD1. The germline gives CDR1 MDHEN, CDR2 SYDVKM. Losses at the gene ends were 5 bases for V and 6 bases for J; bases not matched to a gene: 11. The CDR3 is 16 amino acids.

V usage is TRBV11-1 and J usage is TRBJ2-1, with D unclear. The germline V and J ends were trimmed by 6 bases and 6 bases, with 15 bases remaining between them. The germline V gene has CDR1 SGHAT and CDR2 FQDESV (reference sequence). The CDR3 is made up of 14 amino acids. Here the CDR3 reads CASSSGPHVNEQFF. CDR3 DNA: TGTGCCAGCAGTTCCGGGCCCCACGTCAATGAGCAGTTCTTC.

The chain uses TRBV27 and TRBJ2-1; TRBD1 matches 10 bases. The CDR3 sequence is 19 residues long. Germline loops: CDR1 MNHEY, CDR2 SMNVEV (reference sequence). With V trimmed by 8 bases and J by 9 bases, 25 bases remained unmatched. The CDR3 bases are TGTGCCAGCGCCCCGGGGAGTTGGTATCAGGGACAGGGGCTGGTTGAGCAGTTCTTC. Translated: CASAPGSWYQGQGLVEQFF.

This clone has a handful of counts. The chain links TRBV11-1 to TRBJ2-7; D is unresolved. The CDR3 totals 14 residues. V shed 5 bases and J shed 0 bases, with 11 bases lying between them. The germline V gene encodes CDR1 SGHAT and CDR2 FQDESV (reference sequence). This CDR3 is CASSISRSSYEQYF. The CDR3 region has the DNA TGTGCCAGCAGCATTAGCAGGAGCTCCTACGAGCAGTACTTC.

J is TRBJ1-3 and V is TRBV29-1; 8 nucleotides align to TRBD1. CDR3 length equals 13 residues. V was clipped by 1 base and J by 8 bases; unmatched bases: 4. In germline, CDR1 is SQVTM, CDR2 ANQGSEA. CDR3 sequence reads: CSVEGTGGDTIYF. The CDR3 coding sequence is TGCAGCGTTGAAGGTACAGGGGGAGACACCATATATTTT. The full variable domain, in which reference TRBV29-1 and TRBJ1-3 provide the parts outside the CDR3, is SAVISQKPSRDICQRGTSLTIQCQVDSQVTMMFWYRQQPGQSLTLIATANQGSEATYESGFVIDKFPISRPNLTFSTLTVSNMSPEDSSIYLCSVEGTGGDTIYFGEGSWLTVV.

This chain links TRBV6-5 with TRBJ2-2; 12 bases are shared with TRBD2. The V segment lost 10 bases and the J segment 6 bases; nucleotides outside the gene matches: 3. CDR1 MNHEY and CDR2 SVGAGI come from the germline V gene. The length of the CDR3 is 13 residues. The DNA of the CDR3 is TGTGCCATCAGACTAGCGGGGGCCGGGGAGCTGTTTTTT. This translates into CAIRLAGAGELFF.

The chain recombines TRBV7-2 with TRBJ1-1; TRBD1 is a possible D gene (5 bases). This CDR3 spans 12 amino acids. Per germline, CDR1 SGHTA and CDR2 FQGNSA. The ends were cut back, 6 bases at V and 10 bases at J, with 15 bases in the middle. Here the CDR3 reads CASSTEGSPAFF. CDR3 bases: TGTGCCAGCAGTACGGAGGGGTCCCCAGCTTTCTTT.

This clone has more than one count but fewer than ten. The CDR3 DNA sequence: TGTGCCAGCAGCTTACAGGGGGCGTATGGTAATGAAAAACTGTTTTTT. Protein product: CASSLQGAYGNEKLFF. The chain recombines TRBV7-8 with TRBJ1-4; 8 bases are shared with TRBD1. CDR1 is SGHVS and CDR2 is FQNEAQ in the germline V gene. Unmatched junction bases numbered 6, after V lost 2 bases and J lost 4 bases. This CDR3 contains 16 residues.

For this clone: Other nucleotide sequences in the sample specify the same CDR3. The V gene is TRBV11-2, the J gene TRBJ2-3, with D unresolved. Germline-derived CDR1 and CDR2 are SGHAT and FQNNGV. The CDR3 covers 12 residues. Trimming took 1 base from V and 5 from J, leaving 4 bases between them. The DNA for the CDR3 is TGTGCCAGCAGCTTAGCGGGAGATACGCAGTATTTT. Amino acid sequence: CASSLAGDTQYF.

V gene TRBV5-1 combines with J gene TRBJ2-1, with 10 bases matching TRBD2. Germline CDR1 is SGHRS and CDR2 is YFSETQ. V shed 1 base and J 0 bases; nucleotides not matched to a gene: 1. This CDR3 is 16 amino acids long. This chain's CDR3 is CASSLTSGVSYNEQFF. The CDR3 DNA reads TGCGCCAGCAGCTTGACTAGCGGGGTCTCCTACAATGAGCAGTTCTTC.

Remarks on this clone: At the DNA level, this CDR3 is encoded by other sequences in the same sample as well. CDR3: CASSITGENTGELFF. CDR3 sequence (DNA): TGTGCCAGTAGTATAACCGGGGAGAACACCGGGGAGCTGTTTTTT. J is TRBJ2-2 and V is TRBV19; D perhaps matches TRBD2 (5 bases). This CDR3 contains 15 residues. Trimming removed 2 bases at V and 1 base at J, with 8 bases between. Per the germline V gene, CDR1 is LNHDA and CDR2 is SQIVND (reference sequence).

CDR3 nucleotides: TGTGCCAGCAGCTTAGGTCGGGGCACGGGATCTGGGGCCAACGTCCTGACTTTC. Translating gives CASSLGRGTGSGANVLTF. This sequence joins TRBV11-2 and TRBJ2-6; either TRBD1 or TRBD2 may supply D (5 bases each). Looked up from germline, CDR1 is SGHAT and CDR2 is FQNNGV. This CDR3 has 18 amino acids. Trimming removed 1 base from V and 1 base from J, with 14 bases in between.

This chain links TRBV14 with TRBJ2-7; D is unresolved. The V gene's germline CDR1 is SGHDN and CDR2 FVKESK. V lost 4 bases to trimming and J lost 4 bases, with 11 bases between them. The CDR3 is made up of 13 amino acids. The CDR3 coding sequence is TGTGCCAGCAGCCCATGGACCTCATACGAGCAGTACTTC. This gives the protein CASSPWTSYEQYF.

The CDR3 spells CASSDPTGALSTDTQYF. As DNA, the CDR3 is TGTGCCAGCAGTGATCCCACAGGGGCCCTTAGCACAGATACGCAGTATTTT. V gene TRBV6-1 combines with J gene TRBJ2-3, with 7 positions matching TRBD1. Looked up from germline, CDR1 is MNHNS and CDR2 is SASEGT. The V gene end was trimmed by 3 bases and the J gene end by 0 bases; junction bases not matched to a gene: 9. The length of the CDR3 is 17 residues.

The rearrangement links TRBV2 to TRBJ1-5; no clear D. This CDR3 region has 14 residues. Deletions cut 7 bases from V and 2 bases from J, with 12 bases between. CDR1 is SNHLY and CDR2 is FYNNEI in the germline V gene. Here the CDR3 reads CASTWTEGNQPQHF. CDR3 sequence (DNA): TGTGCCAGCACCTGGACGGAGGGCAATCAGCCCCAGCATTTT.

The gene calls are TRBV7-2 and TRBJ2-7; D may be TRBD2 (5 bases). CDR3 length equals 13 residues. V was shortened by 4 bases and J by 5 bases, with 12 bases between the two germline ends. The germline V gene encodes CDR1 SGHTA and CDR2 FQGNSA. The chain's CDR3 is CASSYERRNEQYF. In DNA form, the CDR3 reads TGTGCCAGCAGCTACGAACGGAGGAACGAGCAGTACTTC.

The chain employs TRBV7-2 and TRBJ1-3; TRBD1 matches 7 bases. J lost 4 bases, V lost 1 base, and 4 bases had no gene match. Germline values: CDR1 SGHTA, CDR2 FQGNSA. CDR3 length: 15 amino acids. CDR3 DNA: TGTGCCAGCAGCTTAGAGGGACAGCGAGGAAACACCATATATTTT. Its translation: CASSLEGQRGNTIYF.

The chain is built from TRBV5-1 and TRBJ2-1, with 12 bases aligning to TRBD2. V shed 0 bases, J shed 8 bases, and the junction held 6 bases outside the gene matches. Germline lookup yields CDR1 SGHRS and CDR2 YFSETQ. The CDR3 is made up of 16 amino acids. This CDR3 is CASSLDRLAGGDEQFF. The CDR3 DNA follows: TGCGCCAGCAGCTTGGATCGCCTAGCGGGAGGGGATGAGCAGTTCTTC.